These T cell receptor beta chains were read from a single sample in a study of cytomegalovirus exposure and HLA in healthy donors. Using immunoSEQ multiplex PCR, the repertoire was profiled, and TCRdb retains in-frame clones only, with some absent. The top ten hold 6.5% of the sample, which has around 150,000 clones, 79% seen once. Material for sequencing was PBMCs. These receptors all stem from a man aged 35 to 55 in good health and CMV-seropositive. Both conserved end residues are part of each CDR3. D genes are given only for firm matches. Some rows mark clone size as missing; the rest say once, few, many or name a class of expanded clone.

V gene: TRBV19; clone size: NA; D gene: TRBD2; J gene: TRBJ2-1; CDR3 protein: CASSSLWREADEQFF; CDR3 DNA: TGTGCCAGTAGTTCCTTATGGCGGGAGGCAGATGAGCAGTTCTTC
V gene: TRBV19; clone size: NA; D gene: NA; J gene: TRBJ1-5; CDR3 protein: CASSITGPYQPQHF; CDR3 DNA: TGTGCCAGTAGTATAACAGGGCCCTATCAGCCCCAGCATTTT
V gene: TRBV28; clone size: NA; D gene: TRBD2; J gene: TRBJ2-7; CDR3 protein: CASRRAGGLSYEQYF; CDR3 DNA: TGTGCCAGCAGGAGAGCGGGAGGACTCTCCTACGAGCAGTACTTC
V gene: TRBV18; clone size: NA; D gene: TRBD1; J gene: TRBJ1-1; CDR3 protein: CASSPLDRGLTFF; CDR3 DNA: TGTGCCAGCTCACCACTCGACAGGGGACTTACTTTCTTT
V gene: TRBV30; clone size: once; D gene: NA; J gene: TRBJ1-6; CDR3 protein: CAWRRGFSSPLHF; CDR3 DNA: TGTGCCTGGAGAAGGGGGTTTAGTTCACCCCTCCACTTT
V gene: TRBV9; clone size: NA; D gene: TRBD1; J gene: TRBJ1-3; CDR3 protein: CASSVGQGASGNTIYF; CDR3 DNA: TGTGCCAGCAGCGTAGGGCAGGGGGCATCGGGAAACACCATATATTTT
V gene: TRBV11-2; clone size: NA; D gene: TRBD2; J gene: TRBJ2-7; CDR3 protein: CASTELAGAYEQYF; CDR3 DNA: TGTGCCAGCACCGAACTAGCGGGAGCCTACGAGCAGTACTTC
V gene: TRBV6-1; clone size: NA; D gene: NA; J gene: TRBJ1-3; CDR3 protein: CASSETFLALRGSGNTIYF; CDR3 DNA: TGTGCCAGCAGTGAAACGTTCTTAGCCCTTCGTGGCTCTGGAAACACCATATATTTT
V gene: TRBV9; clone size: NA; D gene: NA; J gene: TRBJ2-1; CDR3 protein: CASSISQGEQFF; CDR3 DNA: TGTGCCAGCAGCATCTCCCAGGGTGAGCAGTTCTTC
V gene: TRBV7-2; clone size: NA; D gene: NA; J gene: TRBJ2-2; CDR3 protein: CASTRQVANTGELFF; CDR3 DNA: TGTGCCAGCACCCGACAGGTGGCGAACACCGGGGAGCTGTTTTTT
V gene: TRBV18; clone size: NA; D gene: NA; J gene: TRBJ1-4; CDR3 protein: CASSPRGATNEKLFF; CDR3 DNA: TGTGCCAGCTCCCCTCGGGGTGCAACTAATGAAAAACTGTTTTTT
V gene: TRBV7-2; clone size: few; D gene: NA; J gene: TRBJ2-7; CDR3 protein: CASRGFTYEQYF; CDR3 DNA: TGTGCCAGCAGGGGCTTTACCTACGAGCAGTACTTC
V gene: TRBV10-2; clone size: NA; D gene: TRBD2; J gene: TRBJ2-3; CDR3 protein: CASHSSGADTQYF; CDR3 DNA: TGCGCCAGTCACTCTAGCGGCGCAGATACGCAGTATTTT
V gene: TRBV2; clone size: NA; D gene: NA; J gene: TRBJ2-6; CDR3 protein: CASTVESSGANVLTF; CDR3 DNA: TGTGCCAGCACGGTCGAGAGCTCTGGGGCCAACGTCCTGACTTTC
V gene: TRBV11-2; clone size: NA; D gene: NA; J gene: TRBJ2-6; CDR3 protein: CASSLGQNSGANVLTF; CDR3 DNA: TGTGCCAGCAGCTTAGGACAGAACTCTGGGGCCAACGTCCTGACTTTC
V gene: TRBV2; clone size: NA; D gene: NA; J gene: TRBJ1-1; CDR3 protein: CASSDRVSGTNTEAFF; CDR3 DNA: TGTGCCAGCAGTGATAGGGTAAGCGGGACGAACACTGAAGCTTTCTTT
V gene: TRBV5-1; clone size: NA; D gene: NA; J gene: TRBJ1-2; CDR3 protein: CASSLDAGGVGYTF; CDR3 DNA: TGCGCCAGCAGCTTGGACGCCGGAGGGGTTGGCTACACCTTC
V gene: TRBV6-5; clone size: NA; D gene: NA; J gene: TRBJ1-2; CDR3 protein: CASSYSLTGNYGYTF; CDR3 DNA: TGTGCCAGCAGTTACTCCCTAACAGGGAACTATGGCTACACCTTC
V gene: TRBV7-9; clone size: NA; D gene: TRBD2; J gene: TRBJ2-1; CDR3 protein: CASSPSQGLAGGSYNEQFF; CDR3 DNA: TGTGCCAGCAGCCCGAGTCAGGGACTAGCGGGAGGGTCCTACAATGAGCAGTTCTTC
V gene: TRBV11-3; clone size: NA; D gene: TRBD2; J gene: TRBJ2-5; CDR3 protein: CASSLGGGRAGQETQYF; CDR3 DNA: TGTGCCAGCAGCTTAGGGGGCGGGAGGGCCGGACAAGAGACCCAGTACTTC
V gene: TRBV5-6; clone size: NA; D gene: TRBD1; J gene: TRBJ1-1; CDR3 protein: CASSWEQGMNTEAFF; CDR3 DNA: TGTGCCAGCAGCTGGGAACAGGGGATGAACACTGAAGCTTTCTTT
V gene: TRBV30; clone size: few; D gene: NA; J gene: TRBJ2-7; CDR3 protein: CAWSVLPELISYEQYF; CDR3 DNA: TGTGCCTGGAGTGTACTCCCCGAACTTATTTCCTACGAGCAGTACTTC
V gene: TRBV6-4; clone size: NA; D gene: NA; J gene: TRBJ1-5; CDR3 protein: CASTDLNSNQPQHF; CDR3 DNA: TGTGCCAGCACCGACTTGAATAGCAATCAGCCCCAGCATTTT
V gene: TRBV20-1; clone size: NA; D gene: NA; J gene: TRBJ2-7; CDR3 protein: CSAPTLYEQYF; CDR3 DNA: TGCAGTGCTCCGACACTCTACGAGCAGTACTTC
V gene: TRBV27; clone size: NA; D gene: TRBD2; J gene: TRBJ2-3; CDR3 protein: CASSLFAGGPDTQYF; CDR3 DNA: TGTGCCAGCAGTTTATTTGCGGGAGGGCCGGATACGCAGTATTTT
V gene: TRBV21-1; clone size: NA; D gene: NA; J gene: TRBJ2-7; CDR3 protein: CASSKVEDRGPYEQYF; CDR3 DNA: TGTGCCAGCAGCAAAGTGGAGGACAGGGGTCCCTACGAGCAGTACTTC
V gene: TRBV7-6; clone size: NA; D gene: TRBD2; J gene: TRBJ2-7; CDR3 protein: CASSLMRETYEQYF; CDR3 DNA: TGTGCCAGCAGCTTAATGCGGGAGACCTACGAGCAGTACTTC
V gene: TRBV6-1; clone size: NA; D gene: NA; J gene: TRBJ2-7; CDR3 protein: CASSDYYEQYF; CDR3 DNA: TGTGCCAGCAGTGACTACTACGAGCAGTACTTC
V gene: TRBV28; clone size: once; D gene: NA; J gene: TRBJ1-2; CDR3 protein: CASSVVTANYGYTF; CDR3 DNA: TGTGCCAGCAGTGTTGTAACAGCTAACTATGGCTACACCTTC
V gene: TRBV6-4; clone size: NA; D gene: TRBD2; J gene: TRBJ2-2; CDR3 protein: CASRRVAGDTGELFF; CDR3 DNA: TGTGCCAGCCGCAGGGTGGCGGGAGACACCGGGGAGCTATTTTTT
V gene: TRBV25-1; clone size: NA; D gene: TRBD1; J gene: TRBJ2-1; CDR3 protein: CASSGGQGASNEQFF; CDR3 DNA: TGTGCCAGCAGTGGAGGACAGGGGGCTTCCAATGAGCAGTTCTTC
V gene: TRBV5-1; clone size: once; D gene: TRBD2; J gene: TRBJ2-7; CDR3 protein: CASSTSGILTYEQYF; CDR3 DNA: TGCGCCAGCAGCACTAGCGGGATCCTTACCTACGAGCAGTACTTC
V gene: TRBV5-5; clone size: NA; D gene: TRBD1; J gene: TRBJ1-1; CDR3 protein: CASSSHRGNTEAFF; CDR3 DNA: TGTGCCAGCAGCTCCCACAGGGGAAACACTGAAGCTTTCTTT
V gene: TRBV7-3; clone size: few; D gene: TRBD1; J gene: TRBJ1-5; CDR3 protein: CASSLFGVGQGKNQPQHF; CDR3 DNA: TGTGCCAGCAGCTTATTCGGGGTAGGACAGGGAAAGAATCAGCCCCAGCATTTT
V gene: TRBV7-9; clone size: few; D gene: NA; J gene: TRBJ1-1; CDR3 protein: CASSLIVSRALNTEAFF; CDR3 DNA: TGTGCCAGCAGCTTAATCGTCTCGAGAGCCTTGAACACTGAAGCTTTCTTT
V gene: TRBV6-4; clone size: few; D gene: NA; J gene: TRBJ2-7; CDR3 protein: CASSDTADTFEQYF; CDR3 DNA: TGTGCCAGCAGTGACACCGCAGACACCTTTGAGCAGTACTTC
V gene: TRBV25-1; clone size: NA; D gene: TRBD2; J gene: TRBJ2-7; CDR3 protein: CASSAGGENEQYF; CDR3 DNA: TGTGCCAGCAGTGCGGGAGGGGAAAACGAGCAGTACTTC
V gene: TRBV28; clone size: once; D gene: NA; J gene: TRBJ1-6; CDR3 protein: CASGGQQNSPLHF; CDR3 DNA: TGTGCCAGCGGAGGACAGCAGAATTCACCCCTCCACTTT
V gene: TRBV7-3; clone size: NA; D gene: NA; J gene: TRBJ2-2; CDR3 protein: CASSLYRVGTGELFF; CDR3 DNA: TGTGCCAGCAGCTTATACAGGGTGGGCACCGGGGAGCTGTTTTTT
V gene: TRBV5-1; clone size: few; D gene: NA; J gene: TRBJ1-1; CDR3 protein: CASSLDARKSESEAFF; CDR3 DNA: TGCGCCAGCAGCTTGGATGCGCGTAAATCCGAGAGCGAAGCTTTCTTT
V gene: TRBV27; clone size: NA; D gene: NA; J gene: TRBJ1-3; CDR3 protein: CASRPLSSGNTIYF; CDR3 DNA: TGTGCCAGCAGGCCCCTCAGCTCTGGAAACACCATATATTTT
V gene: TRBV5-1; clone size: NA; D gene: NA; J gene: TRBJ1-1; CDR3 protein: CASSLGLEAFF; CDR3 DNA: TGCGCCAGCAGCTTGGGACTTGAAGCTTTCTTT
V gene: TRBV5-1; clone size: NA; D gene: NA; J gene: TRBJ1-1; CDR3 protein: CASSSTGNTEAFF; CDR3 DNA: TGCGCCAGCAGCTCCACAGGGAACACTGAAGCTTTCTTT
V gene: TRBV28; clone size: NA; D gene: NA; J gene: TRBJ2-4; CDR3 protein: CASLQANIQYF; CDR3 DNA: TGTGCCAGCTTACAGGCGAACATTCAGTACTTC
V gene: TRBV2; clone size: NA; D gene: TRBD1; J gene: TRBJ2-5; CDR3 protein: CASSKDRVVFGETQYF; CDR3 DNA: TGTGCCAGCAGTAAGGACAGGGTGGTGTTTGGGGAGACCCAGTACTTC
V gene: TRBV13; clone size: NA; D gene: NA; J gene: TRBJ2-7; CDR3 protein: CASSFLGLASGEQYF; CDR3 DNA: TGTGCCAGCAGCTTCCTGGGACTCGCCAGTGGCGAGCAGTACTTC